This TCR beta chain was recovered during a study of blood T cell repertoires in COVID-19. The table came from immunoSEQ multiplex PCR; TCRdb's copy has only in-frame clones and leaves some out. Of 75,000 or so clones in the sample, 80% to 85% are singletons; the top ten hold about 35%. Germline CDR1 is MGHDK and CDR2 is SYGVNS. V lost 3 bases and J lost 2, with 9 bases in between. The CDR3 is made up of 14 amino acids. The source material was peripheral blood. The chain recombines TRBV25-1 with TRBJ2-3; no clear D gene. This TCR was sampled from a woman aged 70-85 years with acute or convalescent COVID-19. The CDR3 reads CASSDHQATDTQYF. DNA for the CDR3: TGTGCCAGCAGTGATCATCAGGCCACAGATACGCAGTATTTT.